Each of the 12 T cell receptor beta chains below was sequenced from the same sample in a study of neurological immune-mediated disorders. TCRdb reprocessed the 5' RACE reads with MiXCR, giving one entry per CDR3 protein. Of 15,000 to 25,000 distinct CDR3 sequences listed, 6% to 8.5% were seen once; the top ten hold about a sixth. The sample consisted of CD8+ T cells from blood. The receptors were gathered from a young woman with HTLV-1-associated myelopathy (HAM/TSP).

This clonotype has only a few counts. The rearrangement uses TRBV11-2 and TRBJ2-1; 7 nucleotides align to TRBD2. This CDR3 has 15 amino acids. Germline CDR1 is SGHAT and CDR2 is FQNNGV. Trimming took 4 bases from V and 3 from J; bases not matched to a gene: 6. The CDR3 loop is CASSSSGAHYNEQFF. Written as DNA, the CDR3 is TGTGCCAGCAGCTCAAGCGGGGCTCACTACAATGAGCAGTTCTTC.

This clonotype was seen many times. This chain uses TRBV11-2 with TRBJ2-7; D is possibly TRBD1 or TRBD2 (5 bases each). This CDR3 spans 14 amino acids. Trimming shortened V by 3 bases and J by 2 bases, and 11 bases separated the two germline ends. Germline CDR1 reads SGHAT; CDR2 reads FQNNGV. Here the CDR3 DNA reads TGTGCCAGCAGCTTCGGGACGGCTACCTACGAGCAGTACTTC. Protein sequence: CASSFGTATYEQYF.

Many counts were recorded for this clonotype. The V gene is TRBV7-9, the J gene TRBJ2-6; either TRBD1 or TRBD2 may fit D (5 bases each). V lost 5 bases, J lost 4 bases, and 18 bases lay in between. Germline-derived CDR1 and CDR2 are SEHNR and FQNEAQ (reference sequence). There are 17 residues in the CDR3. CDR3 bases: TGTGCCAGCAGCCAGTCTACTATGGGGACCGGGGCCAACGTCCTGACTTTC. The encoded protein is CASSQSTMGTGANVLTF.

This clonotype was observed many times. The chain recombines TRBV3-1 with TRBJ2-3; 10 nucleotides match TRBD2. V was clipped by 1 base and J by 1 base; unmatched bases: 11. This CDR3 region has 19 residues. Germline values: CDR1 LGHDT, CDR2 YNNKEL (reference sequence). CDR3 bases: TGTGCCAGCAGCCAAGGAATGCCTAGCGGGGGACGGGGCACAGATACGCAGTATTTT. It codes for CASSQGMPSGGRGTDTQYF.

This clonotype was found many times. The rearrangement joins TRBV7-8 to TRBJ2-5, with 10 bases matching TRBD2. The CDR3 length is 20 residues. Unmatched junction bases numbered 22, after V lost 5 bases and J lost 4 bases. Germline values: CDR1 SGHVS, CDR2 FQNEAQ. CDR3 loop: CASSLRADRGYTSGVETQYF. The CDR3 DNA is TGTGCCAGCAGCCTTAGAGCCGACCGAGGCTATACTAGCGGGGTAGAGACCCAGTACTTC.

This clonotype was counted ten times or more. The gene calls are TRBV2 and TRBJ2-2; D unclear. Between the trimmed V and J ends, which lost 1 base and 2 bases, there was a span of 11 bases. Germline V lookup: CDR1 SNHLY, CDR2 FYNNEI. The length of the CDR3 is 16 residues. In nucleotides, the CDR3 is TGTGCCAGCAGTGAAGTCGGCGTTACAAACACCGGGGAGCTGTTTTTT. Translation: CASSEVGVTNTGELFF.

This clonotype was picked up many times. The J gene is TRBJ2-1, the V gene TRBV5-1; no reliable D call. The CDR3 consists of 14 residues. The germline CDR1 and CDR2 sequences are SGHRS and YFSETQ. The V end lost 4 bases, the J end lost 2 bases, and 10 bases lay between the germline ends. CDR3 in DNA: TGCGCCAGCAGCCAAGAGAACCCCTACAATGAGCAGTTCTTC. This translates into CASSQENPYNEQFF.

This clonotype was seen at least ten times. V is TRBV18 and J is TRBJ2-7, with a weak D call TRBD2 (6 bases). V lost 0 bases and J lost 2, with 11 bases in between. Per germline, CDR1 KGHSH and CDR2 LQKENI. The CDR3 runs to 15 residues. The CDR3 DNA is TGTGCCAGCTCACCACCGGCCGGAGGGGCCTACGAGCAGTACTTC. Translated: CASSPPAGGAYEQYF. Full variable domain (outside the CDR3, taken from reference TRBV18 and TRBJ2-7): NAGVMQNPRHLVRRRGQEARLRCSPMKGHSHVYWYRQLPEEGLKFMVYLQKENIIDESGMPKERFSAEFPKEGPSILRIQQVVRGDSAAYFCASSPPAGGAYEQYFGPGTRLTVT.

This clonotype was counted many times. This sequence joins TRBV20-1 and TRBJ2-1; 9 nucleotides match TRBD2. The CDR3 covers 14 residues. Trimming took 5 bases from V and 9 from J; bases not matched to a gene: 11. In germline, CDR1 is DFQATT, CDR2 SNEGSKA (reference sequence). This chain's CDR3 is CSAASASGVTEQFF. CDR3 DNA sequence: TGCAGTGCTGCCTCGGCTAGCGGGGTTACTGAGCAGTTCTTC.

This clonotype was counted at least ten times. The chain links TRBV7-9 to TRBJ2-1, with TRBD1 matching over 9 bases. Losses at the gene ends were 4 bases for V and 6 bases for J; bases not matched to a gene: 10. Germline V gene sequence: CDR1 SEHNR, CDR2 FQNEAQ (reference sequence). The CDR3 runs to 16 residues. DNA of the CDR3: TGTGCCAGCAGCTCATCGGGACAGGGTCCGGGCAATGAGCAGTTCTTC. It encodes CASSSSGQGPGNEQFF.

This clonotype occurred many times. V usage is TRBV29-1 and J usage is TRBJ1-3; D not resolved. CDR3 length: 14 amino acids. Germline V lookup: CDR1 SQVTM, CDR2 ANQGSEA. The CDR3 sequence: CILTRDYSGNTIYF. The CDR3 DNA is TGCATCCTGACCCGGGATTACTCTGGAAACACCATATATTTT.

This clonotype has a count of ten or more. The chain joins TRBV5-1 to TRBJ1-1; no clear D. The CDR3 is 11 residues long. Germline CDR1 and CDR2: SGHRS and YFSETQ. V was cut by 2 bases and J by 7 bases, with 6 bases left in between. CDR3 sequence reads: CASSLRGEAFF. The CDR3 bases are TGCGCCAGCAGCTTACGAGGTGAAGCTTTCTTT.